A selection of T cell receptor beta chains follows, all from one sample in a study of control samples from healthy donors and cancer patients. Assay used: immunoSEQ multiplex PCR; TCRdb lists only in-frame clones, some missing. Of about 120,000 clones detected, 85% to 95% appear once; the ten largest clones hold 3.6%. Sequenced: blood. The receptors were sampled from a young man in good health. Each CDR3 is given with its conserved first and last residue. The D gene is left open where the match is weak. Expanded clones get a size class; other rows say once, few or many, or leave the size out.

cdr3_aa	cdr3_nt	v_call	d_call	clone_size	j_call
CATSWGYGYTF	TGTGCCACTTCTTGGGGCTATGGCTACACCTTC	TRBV6-5	NA	NA	TRBJ1-2
CASSGDRGEETQYF	TGTGCCAGCAGCGGGGACAGGGGAGAGGAGACCCAGTACTTC	TRBV2	TRBD1	NA	TRBJ2-5
CASSQVGLADTQYF	TGTGCCAGCAGCCAAGTAGGCCTCGCAGATACGCAGTATTTT	TRBV3-1/TRBV3-2	NA	NA	TRBJ2-3
CASSPAGGGYNSPLHF	TGTGCCAGTAGTCCGGCGGGAGGGGGATATAATTCACCCCTCCACTTT	TRBV19	NA	NA	TRBJ1-6
CASSLTLWRYSYEQYF	TGTGCCAGCAGCCTGACGTTGTGGCGGTACTCCTACGAGCAGTACTTC	TRBV7-9	NA	NA	TRBJ2-7
CASSTGGREKLFF	TGTGCCAGCAGTACGGGTGGGAGAGAAAAACTGTTTTTT	TRBV12-3/TRBV12-4	NA	few	TRBJ1-4
CASSYSLGAGREKLFF	TGTGCCAGCAGTTACTCGTTAGGGGCGGGTCGGGAAAAACTGTTTTTT	TRBV6-5	NA	once	TRBJ1-4
CASSLTGASPLHF	TGTGCCAGCAGTTTAACAGGGGCTTCACCCCTCCACTTT	TRBV27	TRBD1	NA	TRBJ1-6
CASSLTRGFTDTQYF	TGTGCCAGCAGCTTAACACGGGGATTTACAGATACGCAGTATTTT	TRBV7-3	NA	NA	TRBJ2-3
CASSLRQESYEQYF	TGCGCCAGCAGCTTAAGACAGGAGTCCTACGAGCAGTACTTC	TRBV4-1	NA	NA	TRBJ2-7
CASSLVQSRQPQHF	TGTGCCAGCAGCTTAGTACAGAGTCGACAGCCCCAGCATTTT	TRBV7-2	NA	NA	TRBJ1-5
CASSYATYYNSPLHF	TGTGCCAGCAGCTATGCGACATACTATAATTCACCCCTCCACTTT	TRBV11-2	NA	NA	TRBJ1-6
CASRGDRSPNEKLFF	TGCGCCAGCAGGGGGGACAGGAGCCCTAATGAAAAACTGTTTTTT	TRBV10-2	TRBD1	NA	TRBJ1-4
CASSYGPEPTHEQYF	TGTGCCAGCAGTTACGGGCCAGAACCTACCCACGAGCAGTACTTC	TRBV6-2/TRBV6-3	NA	once	TRBJ2-7
CASSYAGETQYF	TGTGCCAGCAGCTATGCGGGGGAGACCCAGTACTTC	TRBV7-3	NA	NA	TRBJ2-5
CASRDWGYGYTF	TGTGCCAGCAGGGACTGGGGGTATGGCTACACCTTC	TRBV3-1/TRBV3-2	NA	NA	TRBJ1-2
CSVELGGAETQYF	TGCAGCGTTGAACTGGGAGGGGCCGAGACCCAGTACTTC	TRBV29-1	TRBD2	NA	TRBJ2-5
CASSEAPDRRTNYEQYF	TGTGCCAGCAGTGAAGCTCCGGACAGAAGAACTAACTACGAGCAGTACTTC	TRBV6-1	NA	NA	TRBJ2-7
CAIMAGGAEETQYF	TGTGCCATCATGGCAGGGGGTGCGGAGGAGACCCAGTACTTC	TRBV10-3	TRBD1	once	TRBJ2-5
CASRTPVNTQYF	TGTGCCAGCAGGACCCCTGTAAATACGCAGTATTTT	TRBV6-5	NA	NA	TRBJ2-3
CASSMQEAGGLDTQYF	TGTGCCAGTAGTATGCAAGAAGCGGGGGGGCTAGATACGCAGTATTTT	TRBV19	TRBD2	NA	TRBJ2-3
CASSFVSSLYTEAFF	TGTGCCAGCAGTTTCGTCTCGAGTCTGTACACTGAAGCTTTCTTT	TRBV28	NA	NA	TRBJ1-1
CASRRGSDTGELFF	TGTGCCAGCAGGAGGGGGTCAGACACCGGGGAGCTGTTTTTT	TRBV25-1	NA	NA	TRBJ2-2
CASSLIDRDRGTEAFF	TGTGCCAGCAGTTTAATCGACCGCGACAGGGGAACCGAAGCTTTCTTT	TRBV28	TRBD1	NA	TRBJ1-1
CASSWGGDRGLSYNEQFF	TGTGCCAGTAGTTGGGGTGGGGACAGGGGGCTCTCGTACAATGAGCAGTTCTTC	TRBV19	TRBD1	once	TRBJ2-1
CASSRISGQGFNEKLFF	TGTGCCAGCAGCAGGATTTCCGGACAGGGCTTTAATGAAAAACTGTTTTTT	TRBV7-8	TRBD1	NA	TRBJ1-4
CASSSYGYNEQFF	TGTGCCAGCAGTTCGTATGGCTACAATGAGCAGTTCTTC	TRBV6-5	NA	NA	TRBJ2-1
CASSVGIVKDYGYTF	TGTGCCAGCAGCGTAGGAATAGTCAAGGATTATGGCTACACCTTC	TRBV9	NA	NA	TRBJ1-2
CASSKGHEQYF	TGCGCCAGCAGTAAGGGGCACGAGCAGTACTTC	TRBV10-1	NA	NA	TRBJ2-7
CASSDPRVPQLSYEQYF	TGTGCCAGCAGTGACCCCAGGGTTCCGCAGCTCTCCTACGAGCAGTACTTC	TRBV2	NA	NA	TRBJ2-7
CASSRGTEHNEQFF	TGTGCCAGCAGTCGGGGGACAGAACACAATGAGCAGTTCTTC	TRBV6-2/TRBV6-3	NA	NA	TRBJ2-1
CASSPSGGGFEQYF	TGTGCCAGCTCACCAAGCGGCGGAGGTTTCGAGCAGTACTTC	TRBV18	NA	NA	TRBJ2-7
CASSLTGNTEAFF	TGCGCCAGCAGCCTTACAGGGAACACTGAAGCTTTCTTT	TRBV4-1	NA	NA	TRBJ1-1
CASSLVGDTQYF	TGTGCCAGCAGCTTAGTAGGAGATACGCAGTATTTT	TRBV7-9	NA	NA	TRBJ2-3
CASPAPPF	TGCGCCAGCCCCGCCCCCCCCTTC	TRBV5-1	NA	many	TRBJ2-7
CASSPRQGNYGYTF	TGTGCCAGCAGCCCGCGACAGGGAAACTATGGCTACACCTTC	TRBV7-2	TRBD1	once	TRBJ1-2
CASSPQVAGGMNTEAFF	TGTGCCAGCTCACCACAGGTGGCAGGGGGGATGAACACTGAAGCTTTCTTT	TRBV18	TRBD1	NA	TRBJ1-1
CASSQWTGQGDTGELFF	TGCGCCAGCAGTCAATGGACGGGACAGGGGGACACCGGGGAGCTGTTTTTT	TRBV23-1	TRBD1	NA	TRBJ2-2
CAISESDRGTNNSPLHF	TGTGCCATCAGTGAGTCGGACAGGGGGACGAATAATTCACCCCTCCACTTT	TRBV10-3	TRBD1	NA	TRBJ1-6
CASSQGDSQETQYF	TGTGCCAGCAGCCAGGGGGACAGCCAAGAGACCCAGTACTTC	TRBV4-2	TRBD1	NA	TRBJ2-5
CSVEEPGQGFEQYF	TGCAGCGTTGAGGAACCGGGACAGGGTTTCGAGCAGTACTTC	TRBV29-1	TRBD1	NA	TRBJ2-7
CASSLAGGRSYNEQFF	TGTGCCAGCAGCCTAGCGGGGGGGCGGTCCTACAATGAGCAGTTCTTC	TRBV5-6	TRBD2	NA	TRBJ2-1
CASSISSTPNTEAFF	TGTGCCAGTAGTATCTCGTCGACACCGAACACTGAAGCTTTCTTT	TRBV19	NA	NA	TRBJ1-1
CASSVEGRGGDTEAFF	TGTGCCAGCAGCGTAGAAGGAAGGGGGGGAGACACTGAAGCTTTCTTT	TRBV9	NA	NA	TRBJ1-1
CASSGGLAGAPGELFF	TGTGCCAGCAGCGGGGGACTAGCGGGGGCCCCCGGGGAGCTGTTTTTT	TRBV5-4	TRBD2	NA	TRBJ2-2
CASRPLGGTGELFF	TGTGCCAGCAGACCCCTCGGAGGAACCGGGGAGCTGTTTTTT	TRBV27	NA	NA	TRBJ2-2
CASSIQKNTEAFF	TGTGCCAGTAGTATACAGAAGAACACTGAAGCTTTCTTT	TRBV19	NA	NA	TRBJ1-1
CASSGPTGNTEAFF	TGTGCCAGTAGTGGCCCGACAGGGAACACTGAAGCTTTCTTT	TRBV19	NA	NA	TRBJ1-1
CASSPQAGAANEQFF	TGCGCCAGCAGCCCGCAAGCGGGGGCGGCCAATGAGCAGTTCTTC	TRBV4-3	TRBD2	NA	TRBJ2-1
CASSSGRGADSYNEQFF	TGCGCCAGCAGCTCCGGACGGGGGGCAGACTCCTACAATGAGCAGTTCTTC	TRBV5-1	NA	once	TRBJ2-1
CATSRSGGQKAFF	TGTGCCACCAGCAGATCGGGTGGACAGAAGGCTTTCTTT	TRBV15	NA	once	TRBJ1-1
CASSLVGVEAFF	TGTGCCAGCAGTTTGGTAGGGGTTGAAGCTTTCTTT	TRBV28	NA	NA	TRBJ1-1
CAWSDNTNTGELFF	TGTGCCTGGAGTGACAACACGAACACCGGGGAGCTGTTTTTT	TRBV30	NA	NA	TRBJ2-2
CASRSGTGPLDEQFF	TGTGCCAGCAGATCCGGGACAGGACCGTTGGATGAGCAGTTCTTC	TRBV6-5	TRBD1	NA	TRBJ2-1
CASSTGAGGYTF	TGTGCCAGCAGTACAGGGGCGGGCGGCTACACCTTC	TRBV6-5	TRBD1	once	TRBJ1-2